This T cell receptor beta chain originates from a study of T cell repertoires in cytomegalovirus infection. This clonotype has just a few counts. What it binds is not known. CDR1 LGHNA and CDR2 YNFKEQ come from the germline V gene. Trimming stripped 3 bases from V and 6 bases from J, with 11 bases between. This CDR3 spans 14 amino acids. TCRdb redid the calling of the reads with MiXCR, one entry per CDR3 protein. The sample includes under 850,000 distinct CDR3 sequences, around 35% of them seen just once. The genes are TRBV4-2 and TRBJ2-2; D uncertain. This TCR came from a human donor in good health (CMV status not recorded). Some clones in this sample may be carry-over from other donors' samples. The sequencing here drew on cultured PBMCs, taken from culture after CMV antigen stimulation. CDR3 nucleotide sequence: TGTGCCAGCAGCCATTTCGGTGTTTCCGGGGAGCTGTTTTTT. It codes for CASSHFGVSGELFF.